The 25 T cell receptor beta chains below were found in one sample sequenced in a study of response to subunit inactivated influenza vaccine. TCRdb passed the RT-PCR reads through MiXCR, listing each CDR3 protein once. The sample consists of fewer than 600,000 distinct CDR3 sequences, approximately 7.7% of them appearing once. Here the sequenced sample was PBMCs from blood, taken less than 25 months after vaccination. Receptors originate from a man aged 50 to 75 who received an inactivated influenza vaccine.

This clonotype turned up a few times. CDR3 residues: CATSRQLTGQETQYF. CDR3 DNA: TGTGCCACCAGCAGGCAATTGACAGGCCAAGAGACCCAGTACTTC. This sequence joins TRBV15 and TRBJ2-5; the D gene is possibly TRBD1 (6 bases). This CDR3 has 15 residues. Per the germline V gene, CDR1 is LNHNV and CDR2 is YYDKDF (reference sequence). Deletions cut 3 bases from V and 1 base from J, with 12 bases between.

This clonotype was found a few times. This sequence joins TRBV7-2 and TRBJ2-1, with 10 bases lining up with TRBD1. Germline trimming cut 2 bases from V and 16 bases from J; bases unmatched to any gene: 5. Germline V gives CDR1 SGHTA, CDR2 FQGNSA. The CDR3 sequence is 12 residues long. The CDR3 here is CASSLRGQGLFF. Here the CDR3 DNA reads TGTGCCAGCAGCTTAAGGGGACAGGGGCTTTTCTTC.

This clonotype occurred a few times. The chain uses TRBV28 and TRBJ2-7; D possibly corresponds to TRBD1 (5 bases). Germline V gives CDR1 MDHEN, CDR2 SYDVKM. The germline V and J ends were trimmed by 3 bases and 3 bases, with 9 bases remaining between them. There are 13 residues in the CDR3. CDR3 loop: CASSFEDNYEQYF. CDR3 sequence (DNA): TGTGCCAGCAGTTTCGAGGACAACTACGAGCAGTACTTC.

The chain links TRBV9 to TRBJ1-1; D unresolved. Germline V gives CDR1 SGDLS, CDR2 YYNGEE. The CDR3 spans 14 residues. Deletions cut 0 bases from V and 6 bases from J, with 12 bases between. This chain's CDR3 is CASSVAAEGSEAFF. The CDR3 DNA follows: TGTGCCAGCAGCGTAGCCGCCGAGGGATCTGAAGCTTTCTTT.

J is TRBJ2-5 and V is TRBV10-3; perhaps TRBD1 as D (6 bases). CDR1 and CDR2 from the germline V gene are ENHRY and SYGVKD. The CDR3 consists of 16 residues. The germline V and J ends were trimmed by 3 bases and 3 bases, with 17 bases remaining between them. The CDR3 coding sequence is TGTGCCATCAGTGACCCCGGTTTAGGGGGAAAAGAGACCCAGTACTTC. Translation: CAISDPGLGGKETQYF.

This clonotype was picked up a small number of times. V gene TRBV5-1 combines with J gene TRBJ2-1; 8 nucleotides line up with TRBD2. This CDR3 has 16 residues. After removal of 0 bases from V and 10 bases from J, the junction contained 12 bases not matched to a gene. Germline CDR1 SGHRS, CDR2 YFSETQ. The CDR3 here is CASSLVTSGPVGEQFF. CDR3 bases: TGCGCCAGCAGCTTGGTTACTAGCGGCCCCGTGGGGGAGCAGTTCTTC. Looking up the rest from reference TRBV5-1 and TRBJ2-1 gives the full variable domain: KAGVTQTPRYLIKTRGQQVTLSCSPISGHRSVSWYQQTPGQGLQFLFEYFSETQRNKGNFPGRFSGRQFSNSRSEMNVSTLELGDSALYLCASSLVTSGPVGEQFFGPGTRLTVL.

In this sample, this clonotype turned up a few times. CDR3 sequence: CASSLDTTEQYF. DNA for the CDR3: TGTGCCAGCAGCTTAGATACTACCGAGCAGTACTTC. The genes are TRBV7-9 and TRBJ2-7, with D hard to call. Per germline, CDR1 SEHNR and CDR2 FQNEAQ (reference sequence). The CDR3 is 12 residues long. V gave up 1 base and J gave up 6 bases, with 7 bases separating them.

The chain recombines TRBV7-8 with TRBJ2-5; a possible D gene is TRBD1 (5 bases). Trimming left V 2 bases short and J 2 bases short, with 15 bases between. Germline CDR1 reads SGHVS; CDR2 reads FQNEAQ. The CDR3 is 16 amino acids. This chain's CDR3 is CASSLKAIRVQETQYF. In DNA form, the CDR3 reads TGTGCCAGCAGCTTAAAGGCGATCAGGGTTCAAGAGACCCAGTACTTC.

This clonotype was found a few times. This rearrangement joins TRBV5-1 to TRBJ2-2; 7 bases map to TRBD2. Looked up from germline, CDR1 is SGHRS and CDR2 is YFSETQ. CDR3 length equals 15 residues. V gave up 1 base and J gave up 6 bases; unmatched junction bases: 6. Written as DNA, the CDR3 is TGCGCCAGCAGCTTGTCACTAGCGAGTTCCGGGGAGCTGTTTTTT. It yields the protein CASSLSLASSGELFF. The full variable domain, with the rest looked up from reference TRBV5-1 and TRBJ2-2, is KAGVTQTPRYLIKTRGQQVTLSCSPISGHRSVSWYQQTPGQGLQFLFEYFSETQRNKGNFPGRFSGRQFSNSRSEMNVSTLELGDSALYLCASSLSLASSGELFFGEGSRLTVL.

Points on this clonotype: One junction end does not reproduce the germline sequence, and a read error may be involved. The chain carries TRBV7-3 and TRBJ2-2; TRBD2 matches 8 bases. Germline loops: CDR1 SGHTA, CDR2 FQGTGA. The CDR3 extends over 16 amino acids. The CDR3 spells CASSLTAGGNTGELFF. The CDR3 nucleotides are TGTGCCAGCAGCCTAACGGCGGGGGGGAACACCGGGGAGCTGTTTTTT.

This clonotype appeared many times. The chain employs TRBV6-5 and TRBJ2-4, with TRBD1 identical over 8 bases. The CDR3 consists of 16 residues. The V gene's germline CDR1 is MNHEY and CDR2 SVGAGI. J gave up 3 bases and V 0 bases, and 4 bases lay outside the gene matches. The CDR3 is CASSYSTGEIKNIQYF. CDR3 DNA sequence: TGTGCCAGCAGTTACTCGACAGGGGAGATCAAAAACATTCAGTACTTC.

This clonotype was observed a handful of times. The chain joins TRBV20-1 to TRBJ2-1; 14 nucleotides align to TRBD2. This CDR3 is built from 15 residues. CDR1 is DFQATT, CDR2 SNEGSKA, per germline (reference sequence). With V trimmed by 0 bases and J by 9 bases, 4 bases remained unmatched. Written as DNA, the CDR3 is TGCAGTGCTAGAGAGACTAGCGGGGGGGAGGCTGAGCAGTTCTTC. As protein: CSARETSGGEAEQFF.

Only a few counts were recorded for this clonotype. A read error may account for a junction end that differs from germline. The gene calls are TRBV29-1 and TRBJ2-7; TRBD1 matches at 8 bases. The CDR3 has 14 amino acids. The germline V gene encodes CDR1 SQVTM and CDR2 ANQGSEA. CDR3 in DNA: TGCAGCGTCGAAGGACAGGGAAGGCTGCGCGAGCAGTACTTC. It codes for CSVEGQGRLREQYF.

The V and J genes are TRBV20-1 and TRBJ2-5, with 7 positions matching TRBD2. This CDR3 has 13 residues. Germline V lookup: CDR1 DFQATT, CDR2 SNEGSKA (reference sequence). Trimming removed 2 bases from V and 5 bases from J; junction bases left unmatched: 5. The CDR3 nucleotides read TGCAGTGCTAGATCTGCGGGGGAGGAGACCCAGTACTTC. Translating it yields CSARSAGEETQYF.

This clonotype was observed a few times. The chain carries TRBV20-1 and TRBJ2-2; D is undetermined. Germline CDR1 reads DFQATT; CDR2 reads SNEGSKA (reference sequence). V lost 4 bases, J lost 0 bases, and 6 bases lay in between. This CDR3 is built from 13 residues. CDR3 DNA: TGCAGTGCTAATCTAGCGAACACCGGGGAGCTGTTTTTT. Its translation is CSANLANTGELFF.

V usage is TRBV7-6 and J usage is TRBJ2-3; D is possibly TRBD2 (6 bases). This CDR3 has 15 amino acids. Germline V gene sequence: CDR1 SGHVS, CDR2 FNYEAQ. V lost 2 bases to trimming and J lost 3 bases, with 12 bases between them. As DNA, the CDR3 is TGTGCCAGCAGCTTATGGGGCGGGACGACAGATACGCAGTATTTT. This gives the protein CASSLWGGTTDTQYF.

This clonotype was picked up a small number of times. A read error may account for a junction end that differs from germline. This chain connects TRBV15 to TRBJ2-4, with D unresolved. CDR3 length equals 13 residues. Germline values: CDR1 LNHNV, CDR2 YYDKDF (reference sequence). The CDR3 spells CATSGEAKNIQYF. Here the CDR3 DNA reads TGTGCCACCAGCGGAGAGGCCAAAAACATTCAGTACTTC.

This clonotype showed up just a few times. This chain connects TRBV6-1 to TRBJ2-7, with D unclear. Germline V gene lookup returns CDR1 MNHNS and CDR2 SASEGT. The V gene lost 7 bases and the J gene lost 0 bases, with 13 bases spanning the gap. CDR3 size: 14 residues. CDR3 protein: CASTHEASSYEQYF. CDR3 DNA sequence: TGTGCCAGCACCCACGAGGCCAGCTCCTACGAGCAGTACTTC.

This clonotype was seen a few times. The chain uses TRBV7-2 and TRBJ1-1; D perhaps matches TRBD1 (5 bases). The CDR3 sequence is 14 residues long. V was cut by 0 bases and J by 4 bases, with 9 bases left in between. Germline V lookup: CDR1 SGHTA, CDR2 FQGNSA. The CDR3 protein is CASSLAPGPTEAFF. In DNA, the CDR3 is TGTGCCAGCAGCTTAGCGCCAGGGCCCACTGAAGCTTTCTTT. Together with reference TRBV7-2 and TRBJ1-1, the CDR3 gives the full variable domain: GAGVSQSPSNKVTEKGKDVELRCDPISGHTALYWYRQSLGQGLEFLIYFQGNSAPDKSGLPSDRFSAERTGGSVSTLTIQRTQQEDSAVYLCASSLAPGPTEAFFGQGTRLTVV.

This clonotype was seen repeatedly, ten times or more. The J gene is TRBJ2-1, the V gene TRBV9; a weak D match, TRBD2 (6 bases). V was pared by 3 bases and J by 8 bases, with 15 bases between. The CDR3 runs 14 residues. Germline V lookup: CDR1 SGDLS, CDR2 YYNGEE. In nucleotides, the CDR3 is TGTGCCAGCAGCGATCCTAGCGCCGGTCATGAGCAGTTCTTC. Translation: CASSDPSAGHEQFF. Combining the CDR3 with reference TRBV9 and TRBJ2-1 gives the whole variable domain DSGVTQTPKHLITATGQRVTLRCSPRSGDLSVYWYQQSLDQGLQFLIQYYNGEERAKGNILERFSAQQFPDLHSELNLSSLELGDSALYFCASSDPSAGHEQFFGPGTRLTVL.

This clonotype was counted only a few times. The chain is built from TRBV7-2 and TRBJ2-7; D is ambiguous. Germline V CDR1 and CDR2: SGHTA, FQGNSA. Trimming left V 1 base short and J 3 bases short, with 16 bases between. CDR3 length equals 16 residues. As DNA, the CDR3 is TGTGCCAGCAGCTTAGGCCAAGGCGGTGGGCACTACGAGCAGTACTTC. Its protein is CASSLGQGGGHYEQYF.

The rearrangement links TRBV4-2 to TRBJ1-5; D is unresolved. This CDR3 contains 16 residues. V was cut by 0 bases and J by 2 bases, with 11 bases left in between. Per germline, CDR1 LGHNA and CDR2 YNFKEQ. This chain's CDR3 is CASSQDPSGGNQPQHF. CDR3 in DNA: TGTGCCAGCAGCCAAGACCCATCAGGAGGCAATCAGCCCCAGCATTTT.

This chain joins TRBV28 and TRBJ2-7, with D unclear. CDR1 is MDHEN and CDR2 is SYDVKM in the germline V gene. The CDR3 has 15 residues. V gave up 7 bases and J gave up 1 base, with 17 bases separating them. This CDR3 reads CASTVTSGGSYEQYF. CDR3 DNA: TGTGCCAGCACGGTCACCTCCGGTGGTTCCTACGAGCAGTACTTC.

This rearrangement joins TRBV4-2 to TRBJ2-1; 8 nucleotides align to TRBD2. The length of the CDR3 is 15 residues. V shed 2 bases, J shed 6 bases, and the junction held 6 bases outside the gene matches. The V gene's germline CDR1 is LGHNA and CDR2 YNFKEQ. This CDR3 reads CASSQYSGNVNEQFF. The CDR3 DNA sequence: TGTGCCAGCAGCCAATATAGCGGGAATGTCAATGAGCAGTTCTTC.

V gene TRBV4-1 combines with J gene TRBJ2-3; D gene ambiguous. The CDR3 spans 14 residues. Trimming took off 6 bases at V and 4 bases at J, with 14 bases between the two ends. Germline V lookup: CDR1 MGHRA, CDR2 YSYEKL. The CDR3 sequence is CASSRTGDPDTQYF. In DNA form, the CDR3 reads TGCGCCAGCAGTCGCACGGGCGACCCAGATACGCAGTATTTT.